Listed here are 19 T cell receptor beta chains from one sample, sequenced in a study of identical twins. TCRdb independently ran MiXCR on the 5' RACE reads; one entry per CDR3 protein. This sample has around 480,000 distinct CDR3 sequences, with over 12% found just once. The same data also went into a second study, on yellow fever vaccine responses in identical twins.

Sequencing used CD4+ T cells sorted from blood. The receptor set was obtained from a woman younger than 30 in good health.

J is TRBJ2-1 and V is TRBV5-4; 10 positions match TRBD2. CDR3 length: 15 residues. Germline V gives CDR1 SGHNT, CDR2 YYREEE (reference sequence). J gave up 6 bases and V 2 bases, and 5 bases lay outside the gene matches. The CDR3: CASSFPGLASNEQFF. The CDR3 coding sequence is TGTGCCAGCAGCTTTCCGGGACTAGCGTCCAATGAGCAGTTCTTC.

V gene TRBV6-2 or TRBV6-3 combines with J gene TRBJ2-3; D is undetermined. With 5 bases removed from V and 5 bases from J, the gap between germline ends came to 20 bases. CDR1 is MNHEY and CDR2 is SVGEGT in the germline V gene. The length of the CDR3 is 16 residues. Written as DNA, the CDR3 is TGTGCCAGCAGTCCATGGACGGCGAAACCCCAAGATACGCAGTATTTT. Encoded protein: CASSPWTAKPQDTQYF.

This clonotype was counted between two and nine times. CDR3 region: CASSESLAGGSEQFF. In nucleotides, the CDR3 is TGCGCCAGCAGTGAATCCCTAGCGGGAGGTTCTGAGCAGTTCTTC. The rearrangement uses TRBV10-1 and TRBJ2-1; 11 bases are a match to TRBD2. CDR1 is WNHNN and CDR2 is SYGVQD in the germline V gene (reference sequence). Losses at the gene ends were 3 bases for V and 9 bases for J; bases not matched to a gene: 7. CDR3 length: 15 amino acids.

This clonotype has only a few counts. The CDR3: CASSFSGRGAGGYEQYF. The CDR3 DNA reads as TGTGCCAGCAGTTTTTCCGGGCGCGGGGCAGGGGGCTACGAGCAGTACTTC. The rearrangement links TRBV28 to TRBJ2-7; a possible D gene is TRBD1 (7 bases). The V end lost 3 bases, the J end lost 3 bases, and 21 bases lay between the germline ends. CDR3 length equals 17 residues. The V gene's germline CDR1 is MDHEN and CDR2 SYDVKM.

This clonotype was detected only a few times. The chain uses TRBV7-2 and TRBJ1-1; possible D gene TRBD1, 5 bases. The CDR3 length is 16 residues. CDR1 and CDR2 from the germline V gene are SGHTA and FQGNSA. The V gene lost 6 bases and the J gene lost 4 bases, with 21 bases spanning the gap. The CDR3 DNA is TGTGCCAGCAGTCCATCTGCGCAGGGAAGGATCACTGAAGCTTTCTTT. Translation: CASSPSAQGRITEAFF.

This clonotype was found a few times. This chain links TRBV20-1 with TRBJ2-1, with TRBD1 matching 7 bases. This CDR3 is 14 amino acids long. Looked up from germline, CDR1 is DFQATT and CDR2 is SNEGSKA (reference sequence). In nucleotides, the CDR3 is TGCAGCTCCAAGGGGGCCCAGGCCTACAATGAGCAGTTCTTC. Protein sequence: CSSKGAQAYNEQFF.

The rearrangement joins TRBV7-6 to TRBJ2-3; D uncertain. V was shortened by 4 bases and J by 0 bases, with 8 bases between the two germline ends. The CDR3 extends over 14 amino acids. The germline V gene encodes CDR1 SGHVS and CDR2 FNYEAQ. The CDR3 is CASSSLTSTDTQYF. The DNA for the CDR3 is TGTGCCAGCAGCTCCTTAACTAGCACAGATACGCAGTATTTT.

The chain has TRBV5-1 and TRBJ2-7; the match to TRBD2 covers 10 bases. From germline, CDR1 is SGHRS and CDR2 YFSETQ. The J segment lost 3 bases and the V segment lost 1 base, leaving 4 bases of the junction unmatched. The CDR3 has 15 amino acids. The CDR3 sequence is CASSLLPSGSYEQYF. The CDR3 DNA follows: TGCGCCAGCAGCTTGTTACCTAGCGGGAGCTACGAGCAGTACTTC.

V and J are TRBV24-1 and TRBJ2-7; D is unresolved. This CDR3 has 13 residues. Trimming left V 4 bases short and J 0 bases short, with 6 bases between. The germline CDR1 and CDR2 sequences are KGHDR and SFDVKD. In nucleotides, the CDR3 is TGTGCCACCAGTGAGCAGGACTCCTACGAGCAGTACTTC. Protein product: CATSEQDSYEQYF.

The chain joins TRBV21-1 to TRBJ2-7; the table's D call, TRBD1, was not checked against the DNA. TRBV21-1 is a recognized pseudogene. This CDR3 is built from 18 residues. The CDR3 nucleotides read TGTGCCAGCACCCACTCCCCGTCGCCGGGATGGGTCTTCCACGAGCAGTACTTC. This translates into CASTHSPSPGWVFHEQYF.

V usage is TRBV7-9 and J usage is TRBJ2-3; D unresolved. In germline, CDR1 is SEHNR, CDR2 FQNEAQ (reference sequence). The CDR3 loop spans 14 amino acids. The V end lost 6 bases, the J end lost 4 bases, and 14 bases lay between the germline ends. The CDR3 DNA reads as TGTGCCAGCAGGGGCGACCAGCGCTCAGATACGCAGTATTTT. Amino acids: CASRGDQRSDTQYF.

V is TRBV6-1 and J is TRBJ1-5; no definite D call. Trimming removed 1 base at V and 0 bases at J, with 7 bases between. In germline, CDR1 is MNHNS, CDR2 SASEGT. This CDR3 has 15 amino acids. The CDR3 nucleotides are TGTGCCAGCAGTGAAGGACGGACTAGCAATCAGCCCCAGCATTTT. It translates to CASSEGRTSNQPQHF.

The chain combines TRBV9 with TRBJ2-7; 8 bases map to TRBD2. CDR3 length: 16 residues. V lost 3 bases to trimming and J lost 4 bases; unmatched junction nucleotides: 12. Per germline, CDR1 SGDLS and CDR2 YYNGEE. DNA for the CDR3: TGTGCCAGCAGCGAAAAAGCGGGGGCGGGGACTTACGAGCAGTACTTC. Protein: CASSEKAGAGTYEQYF.

This clonotype was recorded at least ten times. The junction differs from germline at one of its ends, possibly a read error. V gene TRBV3-1 combines with J gene TRBJ1-1; 8 positions match TRBD1. The germline V gene encodes CDR1 LGHDT and CDR2 YNNKEL (reference sequence). CDR3 length: 13 amino acids. CDR3 region: CASSQDRVQGALF. The CDR3 DNA is TGTGCCAGCAGCCAAGATAGGGTCCAGGGGGCCCTCTTT.

The genes are TRBV7-9 and TRBJ1-2; D is ambiguous. Germline V gene data show CDR1 as SEHNR and CDR2 as FQNEAQ (reference sequence). With 2 bases removed from V and 5 bases from J, the gap between germline ends came to 21 bases. The CDR3 spans 17 residues. In nucleotides, the CDR3 is TGTGCCAGCAGCTTATTATCCCCACTGCCCACGCCTTATGGCTACACCTTC. It codes for CASSLLSPLPTPYGYTF.

The rearrangement joins TRBV28 to TRBJ1-2; 7 positions agree with TRBD1. Germline V gene lookup returns CDR1 MDHEN and CDR2 SYDVKM. The CDR3 extends over 13 amino acids. V lost 5 bases, J lost 8 bases, and 8 bases stayed unmatched. The CDR3 region has the DNA TGTGCCAGCAGTGCGCAGGGGGTAGGGGGCTACACCTTC. Protein product: CASSAQGVGGYTF.

This clonotype was seen a few times. This sequence joins TRBV29-1 and TRBJ2-3, with 11 bases matching TRBD2. V gave up 4 bases and J gave up 1 base; unmatched junction bases: 4. CDR1 SQVTM and CDR2 ANQGSEA come from the germline V gene. This CDR3 is built from 15 residues. The CDR3: CSVGLLAGGTDTQYF. The CDR3 DNA is TGCAGCGTTGGCCTACTAGCGGGGGGCACAGATACGCAGTATTTT.

This clonotype was seen more than once but under ten times. V gene TRBV7-2 combines with J gene TRBJ2-3; 11 bases fit TRBD2. J was trimmed by 5 bases and V by 5 bases; bases with no gene match: 6. The CDR3 is 15 amino acids. Per germline, CDR1 SGHTA and CDR2 FQGNSA. As DNA, the CDR3 is TGTGCCAGCAGCATTAGCGGGAGGGTTAAAGATACGCAGTATTTT. The encoded protein is CASSISGRVKDTQYF.

V gene TRBV7-2 combines with J gene TRBJ2-7; TRBD1 or TRBD2 may be the D gene (5 bases each). CDR1 SGHTA and CDR2 FQGNSA come from the germline V gene. CDR3 length equals 15 residues. The V gene lost 2 bases and the J gene lost 4 bases, with 15 bases spanning the gap. The CDR3 DNA is TGTGCCAGCAGCTTACCTACCGGGACGGCATACGAGCAGTACTTC. Protein product: CASSLPTGTAYEQYF.